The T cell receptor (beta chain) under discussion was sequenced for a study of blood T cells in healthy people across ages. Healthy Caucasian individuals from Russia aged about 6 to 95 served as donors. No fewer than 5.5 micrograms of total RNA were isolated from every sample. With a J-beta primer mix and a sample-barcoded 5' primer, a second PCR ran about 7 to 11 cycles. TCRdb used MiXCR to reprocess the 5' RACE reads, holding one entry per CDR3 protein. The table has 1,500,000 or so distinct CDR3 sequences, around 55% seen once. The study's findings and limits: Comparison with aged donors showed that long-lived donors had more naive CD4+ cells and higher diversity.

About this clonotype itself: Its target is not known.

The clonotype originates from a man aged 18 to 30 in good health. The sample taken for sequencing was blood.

The CDR3 DNA reads TGTGCCAGCAGCTTTCGTCCTGGAATAGAGCAGTTCTTC. The encoded protein is CASSFRPGIEQFF. The chain combines TRBV7-2 with TRBJ2-1; the D is unclear. CDR3 size: 13 residues. V lost 3 bases to trimming and J lost 10 bases, with 13 bases between them. CDR1 is SGHTA and CDR2 is FQGNSA in the germline V gene.